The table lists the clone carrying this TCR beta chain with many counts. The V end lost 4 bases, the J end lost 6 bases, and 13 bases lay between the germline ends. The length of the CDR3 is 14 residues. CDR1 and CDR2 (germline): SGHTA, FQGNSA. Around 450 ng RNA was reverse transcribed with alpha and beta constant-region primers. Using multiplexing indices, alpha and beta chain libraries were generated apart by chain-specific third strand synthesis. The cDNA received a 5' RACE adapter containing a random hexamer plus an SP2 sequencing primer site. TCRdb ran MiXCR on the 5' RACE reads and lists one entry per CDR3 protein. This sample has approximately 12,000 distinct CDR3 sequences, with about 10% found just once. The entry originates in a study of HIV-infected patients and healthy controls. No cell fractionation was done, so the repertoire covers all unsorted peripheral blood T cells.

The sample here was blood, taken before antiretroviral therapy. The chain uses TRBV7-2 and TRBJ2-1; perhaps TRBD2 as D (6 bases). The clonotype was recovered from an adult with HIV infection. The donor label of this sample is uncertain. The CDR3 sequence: CASSSSLGGNEQFF. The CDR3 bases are TGTGCCAGCAGCTCCTCCCTGGGAGGCAATGAGCAGTTCTTC.